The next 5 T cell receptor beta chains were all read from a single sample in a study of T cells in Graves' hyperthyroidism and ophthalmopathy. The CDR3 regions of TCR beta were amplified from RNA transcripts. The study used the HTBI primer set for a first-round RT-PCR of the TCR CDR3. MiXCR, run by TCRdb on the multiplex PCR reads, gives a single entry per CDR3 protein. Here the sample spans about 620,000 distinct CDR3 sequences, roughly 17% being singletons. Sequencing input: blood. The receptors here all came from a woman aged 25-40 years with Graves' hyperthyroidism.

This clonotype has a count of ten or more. The CDR3 loop is CSVELDGITGELFF. The CDR3 DNA reads as TGCAGCGTTGAACTGGACGGAATTACCGGGGAGCTGTTTTTT. V gene TRBV29-1 combines with J gene TRBJ2-2; no reliable D call. The germline CDR1 and CDR2 sequences are SQVTM and ANQGSEA. The CDR3 length is 14 residues. Trimming took off 2 bases at V and 5 bases at J, with 12 bases between the two ends.

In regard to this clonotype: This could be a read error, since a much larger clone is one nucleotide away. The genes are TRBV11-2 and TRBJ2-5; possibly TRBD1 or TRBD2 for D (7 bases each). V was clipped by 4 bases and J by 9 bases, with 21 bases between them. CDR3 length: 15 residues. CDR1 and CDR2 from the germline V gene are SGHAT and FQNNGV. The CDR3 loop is CASSSTTGAGEAQYF. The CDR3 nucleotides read TGTGCCAGCAGCTCCACCACAGGGGCGGGGGAGGCCCAGTACTTC. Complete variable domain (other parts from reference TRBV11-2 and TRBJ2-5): EAGVAQSPRYKIIEKRQSVAFWCNPISGHATLYWYQQILGQGPKLLIQFQNNGVVDDSQLPKDRFSAERLKGVDSTLKIQPAKLEDSAVYLCASSSTTGAGEAQYFGPGTRLLVL.

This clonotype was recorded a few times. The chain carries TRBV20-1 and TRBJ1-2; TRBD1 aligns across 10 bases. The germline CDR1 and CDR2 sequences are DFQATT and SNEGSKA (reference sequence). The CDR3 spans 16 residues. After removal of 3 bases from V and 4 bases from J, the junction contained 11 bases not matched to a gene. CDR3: CSASLGQGFVGYGYTF. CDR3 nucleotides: TGCAGTGCTAGTCTGGGACAGGGGTTTGTCGGCTATGGCTACACCTTC.

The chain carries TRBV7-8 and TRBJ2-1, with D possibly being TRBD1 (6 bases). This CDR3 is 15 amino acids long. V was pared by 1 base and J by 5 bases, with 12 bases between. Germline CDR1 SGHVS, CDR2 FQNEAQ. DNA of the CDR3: TGTGCCAGCAGCTTAGTTGCGACAGGACACAATGAGCAGTTCTTC. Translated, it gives CASSLVATGHNEQFF.

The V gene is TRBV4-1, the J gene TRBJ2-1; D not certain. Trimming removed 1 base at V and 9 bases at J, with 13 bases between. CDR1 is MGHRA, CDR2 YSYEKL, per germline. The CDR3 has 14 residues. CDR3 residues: CASSQAGKLSEQFF. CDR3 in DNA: TGCGCCAGCAGCCAAGCTGGGAAACTCAGTGAGCAGTTCTTC.